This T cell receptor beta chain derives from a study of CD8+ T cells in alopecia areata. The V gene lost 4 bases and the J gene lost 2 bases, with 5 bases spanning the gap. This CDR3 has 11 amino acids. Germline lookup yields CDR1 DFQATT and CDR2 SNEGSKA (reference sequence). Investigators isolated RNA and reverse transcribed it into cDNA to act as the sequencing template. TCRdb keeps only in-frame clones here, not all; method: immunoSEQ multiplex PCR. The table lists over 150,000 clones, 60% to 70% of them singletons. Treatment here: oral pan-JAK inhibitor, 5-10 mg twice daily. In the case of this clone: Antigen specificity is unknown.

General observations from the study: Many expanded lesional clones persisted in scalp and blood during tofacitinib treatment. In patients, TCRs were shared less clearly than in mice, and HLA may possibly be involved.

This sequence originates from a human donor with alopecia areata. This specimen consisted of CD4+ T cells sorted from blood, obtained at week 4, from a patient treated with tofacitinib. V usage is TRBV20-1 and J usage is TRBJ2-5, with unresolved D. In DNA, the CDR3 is TGCAGTGCTATCAGACAAGAGACCCAGTACTTC. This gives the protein CSAIRQETQYF.